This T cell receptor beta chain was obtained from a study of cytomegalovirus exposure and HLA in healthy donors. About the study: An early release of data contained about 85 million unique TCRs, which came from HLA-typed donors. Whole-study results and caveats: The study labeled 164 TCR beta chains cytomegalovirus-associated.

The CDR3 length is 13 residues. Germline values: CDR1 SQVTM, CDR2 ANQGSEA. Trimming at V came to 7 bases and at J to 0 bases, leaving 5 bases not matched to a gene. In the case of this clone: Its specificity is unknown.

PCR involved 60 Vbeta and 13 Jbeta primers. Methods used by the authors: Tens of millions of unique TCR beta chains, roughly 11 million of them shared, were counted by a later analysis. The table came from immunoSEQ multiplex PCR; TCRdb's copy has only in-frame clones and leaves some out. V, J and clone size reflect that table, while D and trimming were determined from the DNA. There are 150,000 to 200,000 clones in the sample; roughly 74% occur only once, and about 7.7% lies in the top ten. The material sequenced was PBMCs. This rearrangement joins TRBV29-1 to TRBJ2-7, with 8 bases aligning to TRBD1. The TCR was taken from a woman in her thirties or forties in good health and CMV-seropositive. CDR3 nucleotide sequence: TGCAGCGCGAGACAGGGGAACTCCTACGAGCAGTACTTC. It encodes CSARQGNSYEQYF.